These 11 T cell receptor beta chains were sequenced from one sample in a study of early T cells in non-severe SARS-CoV-2 infection. Using its own MiXCR run on the 5' RACE reads, TCRdb lists one record per CDR3 protein. Of 35,000 to 55,000 distinct CDR3 sequences listed, around 6.5% are singletons. Specimen: whole blood, collected at baseline. The receptors shown here come from an adult who was a healthcare worker with PCR-confirmed SARS-CoV-2 infection or an uninfected control (not recorded which).

This clonotype was recorded a few times. The chain combines TRBV30 with TRBJ1-1; 8 positions agree with TRBD1. The CDR3 is 15 residues long. V shed 2 bases, J shed 1 base, and the junction held 6 bases outside the gene matches. Germline assignment: CDR1 GTSNPN and CDR2 SVGIG (reference sequence). The CDR3 DNA is TGTGCCTGGAGTTTCCGGACAGGGACGAACACTGAAGCTTTCTTT. This translates into CAWSFRTGTNTEAFF.

The rearrangement joins TRBV5-1 to TRBJ2-3, with D tentatively TRBD1 (5 bases). V lost 1 base to trimming and J lost 6 bases, with 6 bases between them. CDR1 SGHRS and CDR2 YFSETQ come from the germline V gene. This CDR3 is built from 12 residues. For the CDR3, the DNA is TGCGCCAGCAGCTTGTCAGGGGATACGCAGTATTTT. Translating gives CASSLSGDTQYF.

This clonotype showed up many times. V gene TRBV29-1 combines with J gene TRBJ2-5; 8 bases are shared with TRBD2. The trim removed 4 bases at V and 2 bases at J, leaving 3 bases unmatched. From germline, CDR1 is SQVTM and CDR2 ANQGSEA. CDR3 length: 13 residues. The CDR3 DNA follows: TGCAGCGTTGGTCGGGGGGGTCAAGAGACCCAGTACTTC. This codes for CSVGRGGQETQYF.

The rearrangement joins TRBV7-2 to TRBJ2-7; D perhaps matches TRBD2 (6 bases). The CDR3 has 16 residues. V lost 0 bases and J 1 base, leaving 13 bases between the germline ends. Germline loops: CDR1 SGHTA, CDR2 FQGNSA. This chain's CDR3 is CASSLALGLSSYEQYF. Written as DNA, the CDR3 is TGTGCCAGCAGCTTAGCGCTGGGACTGTCGTCCTACGAGCAGTACTTC.

This clonotype was seen at least ten times. V gene TRBV18 combines with J gene TRBJ2-1; 8 bases align to TRBD2. The germline CDR1 and CDR2 sequences are KGHSH and LQKENI. The junction had 11 bases not matched to a gene; V was cut back by 3 bases and J by 10 bases. The length of the CDR3 is 15 residues. CDR3 in DNA: TGTGCCAGCTCACCTCAGACGGGAGGGCCTGGGGAGCAGTTCTTC. This encodes CASSPQTGGPGEQFF.

Many counts were recorded for this clonotype. The V gene is TRBV4-3, the J gene TRBJ2-7; D is perhaps TRBD1 (6 bases). Trimming took off 9 bases at V and 1 base at J, with 25 bases between the two ends. The germline V gene encodes CDR1 LGHNA and CDR2 YSLEER. The CDR3 has 17 residues. CDR3 region: CARKILSGDHLSYEQYF. CDR3 DNA sequence: TGCGCCAGGAAAATACTGTCAGGGGACCACCTTTCCTACGAGCAGTACTTC.

The V call is TRBV7-9, the J call TRBJ1-4, with unresolved D. The CDR3 is 14 residues long. The V and J ends lost 5 bases and 4 bases respectively, with 11 bases between them. Germline V gene sequence: CDR1 SEHNR, CDR2 FQNEAQ (reference sequence). CDR3 residues: CASSPMGGNEKLFF. For the CDR3, the DNA is TGTGCCAGCAGCCCCATGGGTGGTAATGAAAAACTGTTTTTT.

Only a few counts were recorded for this clonotype. This chain connects TRBV20-1 to TRBJ1-1; TRBD1 might be the D (5 bases). CDR1 is DFQATT and CDR2 is SNEGSKA in the germline V gene (reference sequence). V dropped 0 bases and J dropped 4 bases, with 9 bases sitting between them. The CDR3 is 13 residues long. The CDR3 region is CSAREAQGTEAFF. DNA of the CDR3: TGCAGTGCTAGAGAAGCCCAGGGCACTGAAGCTTTCTTT.

This clonotype came up a few times. V gene TRBV2 combines with J gene TRBJ2-1; D gene uncertain. V was cut by 4 bases and J by 10 bases, with 5 bases left in between. The germline gives CDR1 SNHLY, CDR2 FYNNEI. The CDR3 has 10 amino acids. The CDR3 loop reads CASSVKEQFF. Here the CDR3 DNA reads TGTGCCAGCAGTGTAAAGGAGCAGTTCTTC.

CDR3 protein: CASSFGQGILETQYF. In DNA form, the CDR3 reads TGTGCCAGCAGCTTTGGACAGGGGATATTAGAGACCCAGTACTTC. The chain combines TRBV7-8 with TRBJ2-5; TRBD1 matches at 9 bases. The CDR3 is 15 amino acids. CDR1 is SGHVS and CDR2 is FQNEAQ in the germline V gene. Trimming at V came to 3 bases and at J to 4 bases, leaving 6 bases not matched to a gene. The full variable domain, in which reference TRBV7-8 and TRBJ2-5 provide the parts outside the CDR3, is GAGVSQSPRYKVAKRGQDVALRCDPISGHVSLFWYQQALGQGPEFLTYFQNEAQLDKSGLPSDRFFAERPEGSVSTLKIQRTQQEDSAVYLCASSFGQGILETQYFGPGTRLLVL.

This clonotype was found many times. The gene calls are TRBV5-5 and TRBJ2-3; weak D call: TRBD2 (6 bases). CDR3 length equals 16 residues. CDR1 SGHKS and CDR2 YYEKEE come from the germline V gene (reference sequence). The V gene lost 5 bases and the J gene lost 0 bases, with 16 bases spanning the gap. This CDR3 reads CASRYRLVSSTDTQYF. In nucleotides, the CDR3 is TGTGCCAGCAGATACCGACTAGTTTCTAGCACAGATACGCAGTATTTT.